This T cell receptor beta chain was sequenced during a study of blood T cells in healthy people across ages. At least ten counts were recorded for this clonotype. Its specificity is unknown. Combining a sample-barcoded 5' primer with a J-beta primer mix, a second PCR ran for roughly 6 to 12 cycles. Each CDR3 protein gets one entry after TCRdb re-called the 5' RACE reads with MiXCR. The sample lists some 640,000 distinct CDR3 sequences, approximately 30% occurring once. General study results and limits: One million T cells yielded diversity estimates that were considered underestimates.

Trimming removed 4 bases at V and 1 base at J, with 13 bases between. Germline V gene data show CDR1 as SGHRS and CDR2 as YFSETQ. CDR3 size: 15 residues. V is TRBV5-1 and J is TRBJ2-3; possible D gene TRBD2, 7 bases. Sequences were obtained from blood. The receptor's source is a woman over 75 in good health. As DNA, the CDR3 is TGCGCCAGCAGCGTCGACGGGGGGCGCACAGATACGCAGTATTTT. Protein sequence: CASSVDGGRTDTQYF.